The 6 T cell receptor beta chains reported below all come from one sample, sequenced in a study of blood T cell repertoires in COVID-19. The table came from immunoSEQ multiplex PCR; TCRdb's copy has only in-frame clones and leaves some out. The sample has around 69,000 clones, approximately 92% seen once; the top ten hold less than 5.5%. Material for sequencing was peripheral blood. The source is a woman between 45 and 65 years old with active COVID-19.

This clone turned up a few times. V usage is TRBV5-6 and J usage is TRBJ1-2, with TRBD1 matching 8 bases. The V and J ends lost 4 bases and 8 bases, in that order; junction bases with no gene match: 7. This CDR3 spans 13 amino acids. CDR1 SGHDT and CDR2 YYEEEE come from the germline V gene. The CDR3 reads CASSPTGDGGYTF. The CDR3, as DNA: TGTGCCAGCAGCCCGACAGGGGACGGAGGCTACACCTTC. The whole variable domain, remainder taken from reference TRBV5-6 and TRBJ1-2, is DAGVTQSPTHLIKTRGQQVTLRCSPKSGHDTVSWYQQALGQGPQFIFQYYEEEERQRGNFPDRFSGHQFPNYSSELNVNALLLGDSALYLCASSPTGDGGYTFGSGTRLTVV.

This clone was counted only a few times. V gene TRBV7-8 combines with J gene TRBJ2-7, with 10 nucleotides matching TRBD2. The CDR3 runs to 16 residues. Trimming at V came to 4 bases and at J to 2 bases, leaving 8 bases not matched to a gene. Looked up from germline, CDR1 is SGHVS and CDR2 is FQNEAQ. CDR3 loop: CASSSAGTSVAYEQYF. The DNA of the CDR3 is TGTGCCAGCAGCTCAGCCGGGACTAGCGTAGCCTACGAGCAGTACTTC.

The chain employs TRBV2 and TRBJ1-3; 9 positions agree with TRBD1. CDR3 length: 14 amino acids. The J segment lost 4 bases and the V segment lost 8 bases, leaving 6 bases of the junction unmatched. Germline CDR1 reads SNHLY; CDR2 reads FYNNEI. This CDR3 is CASGQGWSGNTIYF. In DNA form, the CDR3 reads TGTGCCAGCGGACAGGGGTGGTCCGGAAACACCATATATTTT.

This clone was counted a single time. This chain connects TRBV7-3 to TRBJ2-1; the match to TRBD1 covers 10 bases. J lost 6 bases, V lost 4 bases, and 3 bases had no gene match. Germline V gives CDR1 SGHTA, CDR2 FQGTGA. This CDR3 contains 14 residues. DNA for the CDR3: TGTGCCAGCAGCTCCTGGACAGGGGGCAATGAGCAGTTCTTC. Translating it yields CASSSWTGGNEQFF.

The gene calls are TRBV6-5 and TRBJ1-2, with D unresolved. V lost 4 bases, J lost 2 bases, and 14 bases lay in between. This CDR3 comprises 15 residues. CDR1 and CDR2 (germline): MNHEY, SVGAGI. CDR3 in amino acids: CASSSPKALNYGYTF. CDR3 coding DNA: TGTGCCAGCAGTTCCCCTAAAGCCCTGAACTATGGCTACACCTTC.

Here the CDR3 reads CASSVSGLAGEQYF. CDR3 DNA sequence: TGTGCCAGCAGCGTCTCGGGACTAGCCGGCGAGCAGTACTTC. The chain combines TRBV9 with TRBJ2-7; 9 nucleotides match TRBD2. The CDR3 extends over 14 amino acids. CDR1 is SGDLS and CDR2 is YYNGEE in the germline V gene. The trim removed 2 bases at V and 6 bases at J, leaving 6 bases unmatched.